The clone carrying this T cell receptor beta chain was counted only a few times. These data are taken from a study of human T cells and chemical hapten exposure. Regarding time point: patch test 1, 2 weeks after DPC sensitization. Treatment reported: therapeutic diphenylcyclopropenone sensitization with weekly scalp DPC. Germline V gives CDR1 LNHDA, CDR2 SQIVND (reference sequence). V was pared by 3 bases and J by 5 bases, with 8 bases between. The length of the CDR3 is 13 residues. A single record per CDR3 protein comes from TCRdb applying MiXCR to the RACE reads. The table shows 79,000 or so distinct CDR3 sequences, with approximately 32% occurring only once.

This rearrangement joins TRBV19 to TRBJ1-5; D call uncertain. The receptor was isolated from a middle-aged man with alopecia areata. Some clones in this sample may be carry-over from other donors' samples. The sequenced sample was whole blood, obtained in connection with sensitization to the hapten diphenylcyclopropenone (DPC). CDR3 sequence: CASSISGHQPQHF. In DNA, the CDR3 is TGTGCCAGTAGTATTTCCGGGCATCAGCCCCAGCATTTT.